The T cell receptor beta chain described here comes from a study of OX40 agonist ivuxolimab in advanced cancers. About the research overall: Patients undergoing dose escalation presented with hepatocellular carcinoma, melanoma, renal cell or head and neck cancer.

General observations from the study: Among expanded peripheral T cells, antigen specificity went undetermined. CD4+ and CD8+ T cells in blood underwent clonal expansion by week 6 at 0.1 to 3.0 mg/kg. Those patients achieving a partial response at 0.1-3.0 mg/kg showed among the lowest clonal expansion.

To note about this clone: Its antigen is not known.

The protocol was immunoSEQ multiplex PCR, while the TCRdb copy is restricted to in-frame clones and leaves out a portion. The profile shows under 75,000 clones, around 83% of them singletons. Germline V gene sequence: CDR1 SGHDN, CDR2 FVKESK. The CDR3 is made up of 13 amino acids. V was pared by 0 bases and J by 9 bases, with 6 bases between. This rearrangement joins TRBV14 to TRBJ1-6; D remains unclear. This TCR came from an adult with an advanced solid tumor such as melanoma, head and neck, liver or kidney cancer. This sample comprised CD4+ or CD8+ T cells sorted from blood, obtained in a trial of the OX40 agonist ivuxolimab. CDR3 sequence (DNA): TGTGCCAGCAGCCAAGATCTTAGTTCACCCCTCCACTTT. Its translation: CASSQDLSSPLHF.